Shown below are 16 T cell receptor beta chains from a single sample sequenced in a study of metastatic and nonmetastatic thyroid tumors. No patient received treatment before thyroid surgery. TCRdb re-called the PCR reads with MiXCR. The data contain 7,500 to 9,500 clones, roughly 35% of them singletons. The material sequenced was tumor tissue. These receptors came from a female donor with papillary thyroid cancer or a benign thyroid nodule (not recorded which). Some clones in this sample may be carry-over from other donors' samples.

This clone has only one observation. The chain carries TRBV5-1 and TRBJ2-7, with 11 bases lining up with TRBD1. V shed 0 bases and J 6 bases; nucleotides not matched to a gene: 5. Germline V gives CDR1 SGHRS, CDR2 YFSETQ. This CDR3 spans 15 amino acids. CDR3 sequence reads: CASSLGGTGGLEQYF. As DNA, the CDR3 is TGCGCCAGCAGCTTGGGCGGGACAGGGGGGCTCGAGCAGTACTTC.

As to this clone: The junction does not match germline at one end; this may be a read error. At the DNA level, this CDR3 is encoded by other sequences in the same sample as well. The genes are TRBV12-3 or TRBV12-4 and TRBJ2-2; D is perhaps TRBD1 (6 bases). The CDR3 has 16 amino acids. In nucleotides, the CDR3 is TGTGCCAGCAGTTCGCACAGGGCAGGTGGCACCGGGGAGCTGTTTTTC. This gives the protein CASSSHRAGGTGELFF.

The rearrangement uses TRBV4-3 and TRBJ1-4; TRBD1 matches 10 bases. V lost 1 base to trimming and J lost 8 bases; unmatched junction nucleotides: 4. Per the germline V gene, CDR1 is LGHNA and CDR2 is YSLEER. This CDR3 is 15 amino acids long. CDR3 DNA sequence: TGCGCCAGCAGCCAAGGGGACAGGGGCTGGGAAAAACTGTTTTTT. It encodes CASSQGDRGWEKLFF.

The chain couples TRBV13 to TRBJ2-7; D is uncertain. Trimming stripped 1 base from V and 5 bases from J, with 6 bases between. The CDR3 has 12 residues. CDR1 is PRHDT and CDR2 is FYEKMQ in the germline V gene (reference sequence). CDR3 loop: CASSLARDEQYF. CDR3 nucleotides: TGTGCCAGCAGCTTAGCCCGAGACGAGCAGTACTTC.

The CDR3 DNA sequence: TGCAGTGCATTACAGGTTTCTCCCTACGAGCAGTACTTC. Its protein is CSALQVSPYEQYF. The gene calls are TRBV20-1 and TRBJ2-7; D possibly corresponds to TRBD1 (5 bases). V was cut by 6 bases and J by 2 bases, with 14 bases left in between. The CDR3 has 13 residues. The germline gives CDR1 DFQATT, CDR2 SNEGSKA (reference sequence).

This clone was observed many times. The CDR3: CASGPSRGATYNEQFF. CDR3 bases: TGTGCTAGTGGACCAAGTAGGGGGGCTACCTACAATGAGCAGTTCTTC. The chain carries TRBV12-5 and TRBJ2-1; D is possibly TRBD1 or TRBD2 (6 bases each). CDR3 length: 16 amino acids. V lost 6 bases and J 2 bases, leaving 17 bases between the germline ends. CDR1 and CDR2 from the germline V gene are LGHNT and FRNRAP.

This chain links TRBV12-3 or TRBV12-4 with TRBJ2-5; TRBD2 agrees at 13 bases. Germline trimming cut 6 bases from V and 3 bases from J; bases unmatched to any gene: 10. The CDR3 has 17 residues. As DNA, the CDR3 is TGTGCCAGCAGCCCCGAAGGACTAGCGGGAGTGAAAGAGACCCAGTACTTC. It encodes CASSPEGLAGVKETQYF.

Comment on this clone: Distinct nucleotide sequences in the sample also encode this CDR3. The CDR3 spells CASSPTGSPYEQYF. DNA for the CDR3: TGTGCCAGCAGCCCGACAGGGAGCCCCTACGAGCAGTACTTC. This chain connects TRBV7-2 to TRBJ2-7; 7 bases match TRBD1. Per germline, CDR1 SGHTA and CDR2 FQGNSA. The CDR3 contains 14 residues. The junction had 6 bases not matched to a gene; V was cut back by 5 bases and J by 2 bases.

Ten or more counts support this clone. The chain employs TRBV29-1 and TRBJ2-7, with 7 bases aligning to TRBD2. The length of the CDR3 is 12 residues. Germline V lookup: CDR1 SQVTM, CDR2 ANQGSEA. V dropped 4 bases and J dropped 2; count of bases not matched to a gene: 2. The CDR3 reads CSVVRGAYEQYF. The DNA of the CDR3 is TGCAGCGTTGTTCGGGGGGCCTACGAGCAGTACTTC.

CDR3 loop: CAWSTGTSGSGANVLTF. Here the CDR3 DNA reads TGTGCCTGGAGTACCGGGACCTCCGGCTCTGGGGCCAACGTCCTGACTTTC. V and J are TRBV30 and TRBJ2-6; D possibly uses TRBD1 or TRBD2 (5 bases each). Germline V gene lookup returns CDR1 GTSNPN and CDR2 SVGIG (reference sequence). V lost 2 bases and J 0 bases, leaving 14 bases between the germline ends. The CDR3 sequence is 17 residues long.

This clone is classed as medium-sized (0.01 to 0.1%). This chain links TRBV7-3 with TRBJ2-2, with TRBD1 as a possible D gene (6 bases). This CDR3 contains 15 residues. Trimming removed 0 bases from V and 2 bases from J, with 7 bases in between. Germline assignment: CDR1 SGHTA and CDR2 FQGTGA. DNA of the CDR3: TGTGCCAGCAGCTTAACGGGACAAAACACCGGGGAGCTGTTTTTT. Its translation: CASSLTGQNTGELFF.

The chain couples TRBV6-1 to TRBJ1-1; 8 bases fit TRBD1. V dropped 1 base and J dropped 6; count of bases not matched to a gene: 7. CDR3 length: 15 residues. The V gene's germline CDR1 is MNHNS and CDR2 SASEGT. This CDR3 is CASSEEGQGGAEAFF. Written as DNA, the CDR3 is TGTGCCAGCAGTGAAGAAGGACAGGGTGGAGCTGAAGCTTTCTTT.

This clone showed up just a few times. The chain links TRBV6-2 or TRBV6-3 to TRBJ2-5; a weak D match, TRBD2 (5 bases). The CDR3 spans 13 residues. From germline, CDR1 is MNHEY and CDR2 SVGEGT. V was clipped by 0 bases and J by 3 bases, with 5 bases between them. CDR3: CASSYSSEETQYF. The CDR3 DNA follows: TGTGCCAGCAGTTACTCTAGCGAAGAGACCCAGTACTTC.

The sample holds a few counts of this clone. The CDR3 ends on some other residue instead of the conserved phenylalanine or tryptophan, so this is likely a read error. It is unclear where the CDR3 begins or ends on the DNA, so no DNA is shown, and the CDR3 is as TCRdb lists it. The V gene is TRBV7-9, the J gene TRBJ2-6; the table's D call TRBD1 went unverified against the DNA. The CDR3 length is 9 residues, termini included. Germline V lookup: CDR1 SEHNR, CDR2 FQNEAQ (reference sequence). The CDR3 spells CASSLYEGI.

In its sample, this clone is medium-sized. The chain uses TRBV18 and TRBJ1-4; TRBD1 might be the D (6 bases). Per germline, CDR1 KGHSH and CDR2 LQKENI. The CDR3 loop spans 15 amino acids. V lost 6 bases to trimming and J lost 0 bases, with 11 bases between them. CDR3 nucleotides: TGTGCCAGCTCGCTACAGGGAGCAACTAATGAAAAACTGTTTTTT. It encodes CASSLQGATNEKLFF.

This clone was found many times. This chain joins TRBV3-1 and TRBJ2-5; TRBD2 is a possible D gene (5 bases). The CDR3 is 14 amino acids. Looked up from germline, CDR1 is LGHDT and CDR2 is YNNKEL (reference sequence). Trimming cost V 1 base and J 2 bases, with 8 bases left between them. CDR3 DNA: TGTGCCAGCAGCCAAGCAGCGGTTCAAGAGACCCAGTACTTC. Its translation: CASSQAAVQETQYF.